This T cell receptor beta chain came from a study of blood T cell repertoires in COVID-19. Study as a whole: Both acute and convalescent COVID-19 samples were obtained from the United States, Italy and Spain.

CDR1 ENHRY and CDR2 SYGVKD come from the germline V gene. The CDR3 totals 15 residues. Trimming took 4 bases from V and 0 from J; bases not matched to a gene: 5. Under the authors' procedure: It was from reference gene primer amplification that nucleated cell counts were estimated. Sequencing used immunoSEQ multiplex PCR; TCRdb keeps in-frame clones, though not all of them. V and J calls and clone size come straight from that table; D and trimming were deduced from the DNA. The sample consists of 70,000 or so clones, roughly 90% of them appearing once. This clone has a handful of counts. This receptor was taken from a man aged 55 to 70 with acute or convalescent COVID-19. The specimen sequenced was peripheral blood. This sequence joins TRBV10-3 and TRBJ1-1, with 7 bases fitting TRBD1. This CDR3 reads CAISVTGEMNTEAFF. For the CDR3, the DNA is TGTGCCATCAGTGTTACAGGGGAAATGAACACTGAAGCTTTCTTT.